These 12 T cell receptor beta chains were sequenced from one sample in a study of blood T cells in healthy people across ages. Next came a second PCR, run for about 7 to 12 cycles, which used a sample-barcoded 5' primer along with a J-beta primer mix. TCRdb fed the 5' RACE reads into MiXCR, producing one record per CDR3 protein. The data contain over 1,500,000 distinct CDR3 sequences, approximately 39% of them singletons. Source material: blood. The origin of the receptors is a human donor in good health.

The V gene is TRBV27, the J gene TRBJ2-2; D is perhaps TRBD2 (5 bases). The CDR3 sequence is 15 residues long. Trimming left V 5 bases short and J 8 bases short, with 18 bases between. Germline assignment: CDR1 MNHEY and CDR2 SMNVEV (reference sequence). Written as DNA, the CDR3 is TGTGCCAGCAGTATACTAGATTCTTTCACTGGGGAGCTGTTTTTT. Amino acids: CASSILDSFTGELFF.

In the case of this clonotype: A much larger clone lies a single base off, so this may be a read error. The rearrangement joins TRBV9 to TRBJ2-1; TRBD1 or TRBD2 may be the D gene (6 bases each). Germline V gene data show CDR1 as SGDLS and CDR2 as YYNGEE. The CDR3 has 15 residues. CDR3 nucleotides: TGTGCCGGCAGCGTATTAGGGGGGTCCCACAATGAGCAGTTCTTC. Translation gives CAGSVLGGSHNEQFF.

This clonotype was counted a single time. The rearrangement joins TRBV20-1 to TRBJ1-2; weak D call: TRBD1 (6 bases). The V gene lost 3 bases and the J gene lost 7 bases, with 12 bases spanning the gap. Looked up from germline, CDR1 is DFQATT and CDR2 is SNEGSKA (reference sequence). The CDR3 totals 12 residues. The CDR3 coding sequence is TGCAGTGCTAGTCCACAGGGATTTGGCTACACCTTC. Translated, it gives CSASPQGFGYTF.

This sequence joins TRBV12-5 and TRBJ1-5, with 10 bases that match TRBD1. Trimming removed 0 bases from V and 4 bases from J; junction bases left unmatched: 18. From germline, CDR1 is LGHNT and CDR2 FRNRAP. The CDR3 spans 21 residues. CDR3 sequence (DNA): TGTGCTAGTGGTTTGGTAAGCCGGGACAGGGGCTATAGGAGGACAAATCAGCCCCAGCATTTT. The encoded protein is CASGLVSRDRGYRRTNQPQHF.

The chain employs TRBV7-8 and TRBJ2-1; D perhaps matches TRBD1 (6 bases). With the DNA end fitting TRBJ2-7 better, the J assignment may be wrong. CDR1 and CDR2 (germline): SGHVS, FQNEAQ. There are 13 residues in the CDR3. The CDR3, as DNA: TGTGCCAGCAGCTTATTTAGGGACAATGAGCAGTACTTC. This sequence encodes CASSLFRDNEQYF.

The rearrangement uses TRBV7-3 and TRBJ2-1; 9 bases agree with TRBD2. The V gene end was trimmed by 5 bases and the J gene end by 6 bases; junction bases not matched to a gene: 2. The CDR3 runs 13 residues. Germline CDR1 SGHTA, CDR2 FQGTGA. DNA for the CDR3: TGTGCCAGCAGCCGCGGGGGGGCCAATGAGCAGTTCTTC. Its translation: CASSRGGANEQFF.

This clonotype was counted ten times or more. The junction differs from germline at one of its ends, possibly a read error. The chain uses TRBV5-1 and TRBJ2-7, with TRBD1 as a possible D gene (5 bases). CDR3 length: 12 residues. The germline V gene encodes CDR1 SGHRS and CDR2 YFSETQ. In DNA form, the CDR3 reads TGTGCCAGCAGCTGGGGCGGCTACGAGCAGTACTTC. Amino acid sequence: CASSWGGYEQYF.

This clonotype showed up many times. The gene calls are TRBV29-1 and TRBJ1-5; no clear D. This CDR3 is built from 13 residues. Per germline, CDR1 SQVTM and CDR2 ANQGSEA. Trimming pared 2 bases from V and 3 bases from J, leaving 8 bases between. The CDR3 here is CSVEFGANQPQHF. In DNA form, the CDR3 reads TGCAGCGTTGAATTCGGAGCCAATCAGCCCCAGCATTTT.

The gene calls are TRBV27 and TRBJ2-2; D possibly corresponds to TRBD1 (5 bases). V lost 5 bases, J lost 1 base, and 11 bases lay in between. Germline V gene lookup returns CDR1 MNHEY and CDR2 SMNVEV (reference sequence). This CDR3 has 15 residues. CDR3 in amino acids: CASSIAGRNTGELFF. CDR3 nucleotides: TGTGCCAGCAGTATTGCAGGGCGGAACACCGGGGAGCTGTTTTTT.

This clonotype was observed a handful of times. The CDR3 sequence: CASSYITIAPYGYTF. The CDR3 DNA sequence: TGTGCCAGCAGTTACATCACCATCGCACCCTATGGCTACACCTTC. The chain combines TRBV6-2 or TRBV6-3 with TRBJ1-2; D remains unclear. V was pared by 2 bases and J by 4 bases, with 14 bases between. Germline loops: CDR1 MNHEY, CDR2 SVGEGT. This CDR3 contains 15 residues.

This rearrangement joins TRBV4-3 to TRBJ1-1; 9 bases align to TRBD1. The CDR3 extends over 15 amino acids. V lost 5 bases to trimming and J lost 6 bases; unmatched junction nucleotides: 10. In germline, CDR1 is LGHNA, CDR2 YSLEER. CDR3 coding DNA: TGCGCCAGCAGCTCGAACACAGGGGGCGCTTCTGAAGCTTTCTTT. Its translation: CASSSNTGGASEAFF.

The gene calls are TRBV29-1 and TRBJ1-2; the D gene is possibly TRBD1 (5 bases). Per the germline V gene, CDR1 is SQVTM and CDR2 is ANQGSEA. The CDR3 extends over 14 amino acids. The V and J ends lost 4 bases and 2 bases respectively, with 14 bases between them. The CDR3 loop is CSVGPGTANYGYTF. For the CDR3, the DNA is TGCAGCGTTGGCCCCGGGACGGCCAACTATGGCTACACCTTC.